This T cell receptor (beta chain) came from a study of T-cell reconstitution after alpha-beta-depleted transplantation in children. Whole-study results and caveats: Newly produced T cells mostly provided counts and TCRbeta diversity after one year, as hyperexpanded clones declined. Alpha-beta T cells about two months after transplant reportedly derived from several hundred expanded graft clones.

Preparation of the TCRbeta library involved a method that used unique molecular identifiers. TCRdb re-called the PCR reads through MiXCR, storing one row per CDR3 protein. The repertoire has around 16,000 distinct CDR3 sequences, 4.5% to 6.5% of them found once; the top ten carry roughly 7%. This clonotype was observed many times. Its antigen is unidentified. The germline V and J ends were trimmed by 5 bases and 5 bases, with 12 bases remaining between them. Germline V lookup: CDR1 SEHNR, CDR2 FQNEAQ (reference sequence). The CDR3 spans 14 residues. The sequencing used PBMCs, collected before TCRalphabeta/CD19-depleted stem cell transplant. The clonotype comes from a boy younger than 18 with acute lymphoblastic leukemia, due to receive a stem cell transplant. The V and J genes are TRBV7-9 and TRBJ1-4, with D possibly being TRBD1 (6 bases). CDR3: CASSGGLGNEKLFF. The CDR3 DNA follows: TGTGCCAGCAGCGGGGGCCTGGGGAATGAAAAACTGTTTTTT.